The TCR beta chain under discussion was sequenced for a study of shared clonotypes between healthy human individuals. Whole-study results and caveats: Blood was the only sampled material, and tissue repertoires likely differ.

Remarks on this clone: Antigen: not known.

Profiled with immunoSEQ multiplex PCR; TCRdb holds only in-frame clones, not every one. The repertoire includes some 1.4 million clones, about 96% of them detected once, and 0.95% to 1.5% sits in the top ten. This CDR3 has 14 residues. The V gene's germline CDR1 is LNHDA and CDR2 SQIVND (reference sequence). Trimming at V came to 6 bases and at J to 4 bases, leaving 4 bases not matched to a gene. Sequencing was done on a sample of naive CD4+ T cells sorted from blood. The subset is: CD45RA+ positively selected. The chain recombines TRBV19 with TRBJ2-2; the match to TRBD1 covers 8 bases. This clonotype originated in a man younger than 40 in good health. The CDR3 sequence: CASRVQGATGELFF. The CDR3, as DNA: TGTGCCAGTAGGGTCCAGGGGGCCACCGGGGAGCTGTTTTTT.